This T cell receptor beta chain was sequenced during a study of T cells in pancreatic ductal adenocarcinoma. The selected patients with pancreatic ductal adenocarcinoma had surgery but no neoadjuvant therapy. The data were produced by immunoSEQ multiplex PCR, yet TCRdb's version contains in-frame clones alone and is incomplete. The sample holds roughly 100,000 clones, about 96% seen once. Per the germline V gene, CDR1 is SGDLS and CDR2 is YYNGEE. V was shortened by 0 bases and J by 0 bases, with 13 bases between the two germline ends. The CDR3 runs 17 residues. This clonotype originated in a human donor with pancreatic ductal adenocarcinoma. The chain carries TRBV9 and TRBJ1-3; possibly TRBD1 for D (5 bases). Material for sequencing was PBMCs. CDR3 DNA: TGTGCCAGCAGCGTAGGGTCGATGGGGGGCTCTGGAAACACCATATATTTT. Translated: CASSVGSMGGSGNTIYF.